This T cell receptor (beta chain) was documented in a study of blood T cells in healthy people across ages. Study context: About one barcoded beta molecule was captured per two T cells (by template switching).

The second PCR ran roughly 6 to 11 cycles with a sample-barcoded 5' primer and J-beta primers. TCRdb processed the 5' RACE reads anew with MiXCR; each CDR3 protein has one entry. This sample yields some 1.5 million distinct CDR3 sequences, of which 28% are seen a single time; roughly 8% belongs to the top ten. V was shortened by 6 bases and J by 1 base, with 15 bases between the two germline ends. Germline lookup yields CDR1 MNHEY and CDR2 SMNVEV (reference sequence). This CDR3 has 15 amino acids. This clonotype came up a few times. The receptor was isolated from a woman aged 25-40 years in good health. This sequence joins TRBV27 and TRBJ1-1; D may be TRBD1 (6 bases). The sample consisted of blood. For the CDR3, the DNA is TGTGCCAGCAGACGGGGAGGGGGGACGAACACTGAAGCTTTCTTT. It translates to CASRRGGGTNTEAFF.